A single sample gave rise to the 3 T cell receptor beta chains below, sequenced in a study of CD8+ T cells in alopecia areata. It was cDNA, reverse transcribed from extracted RNA, that served as the sequencing template. The assay was immunoSEQ multiplex PCR, and TCRdb's table has in-frame clones only and misses some. The sample holds over 250,000 clones, and no clone turns up only once. Sorting of pooled cutaneous lymph node cells used CD4, CD8alpha, NKG2D, NKG2ACE and other markers. Sequences were obtained from CD4+ T cells sorted from a lymph node. All receptors derive from a C3H/HeJ mouse with alopecia areata. This line is of MHC haplotype H2-k.

A note on this clone: Genes and germline come from the mouse. The read terminates 4 residues before the CDR3 end, so the remaining end is supplied by the germline J gene. The rearrangement uses TRBV31 and TRBJ2-2, with D perhaps matching TRBD2 (6 bases). Trimming left V 3 bases short and J 4 bases short, with 9 bases between. The CDR3 length is 13 residues. The germline CDR1 and CDR2 sequences are GKSSPN and SITVG. The CDR3 sequence: CAWSQTGTGQLYF. CDR3 DNA (partial): TGTGCCTGGAGCCAGACTGGCACCGGG. The whole variable domain, filled in from reference TRBV31 and TRBJ2-2, reads AQTIHQWPVAEIKAVGSPLSLGCTIKGKSSPNLYWYWQATGGTLQQLFYSITVGQVESVVQLNLSASRPKDDQFILSTEKLLLSHSGFYLCAWSQTGTGQLYFGEGSKLTVL.

A note on this clone: The gene symbols are mouse symbols. The read ends 4 residues early relative to the CDR3; the germline J gene fills the gap. V gene TRBV13-1 combines with J gene TRBJ2-7; weak D call: TRBD1 (6 bases). The CDR3 loop spans 15 amino acids. Germline V gene data show CDR1 as NSHNY and CDR2 as SYGAGN. CDR3 in amino acids: CASSDVGTRRYEQYF. CDR3 DNA (partial): TGTGCCAGCAGTGATGTAGGGACAAGGAGGTAT.

This clone was counted only a few times. Gene labels here are mouse ones. The CDR3 end is not reached by the read, which stops 4 residues before it; the germline J gene fills it in. The chain employs TRBV1 and TRBJ2-5; 8 nucleotides line up with TRBD1. This CDR3 contains 16 residues. Germline V gene lookup returns CDR1 NSQYPW and CDR2 LRSPGD (reference sequence). The chain's CDR3 is CTCSAIPGGIGDTQYF. Partial CDR3 DNA: TGCACCTGCAGTGCAATCCCAGGGGGCATCGGGGAC.